A selection of T cell receptor beta chains follows, all from one sample in a study of blood T cell repertoires in COVID-19. Clones were sequenced by immunoSEQ multiplex PCR, and TCRdb holds only the in-frame ones, with some missing. The table has 220,000 or so clones, around 82% seen once. Sequencing used peripheral blood. The receptors shown here come from a woman older than 75 with acute or convalescent COVID-19. CDR3s include the opening cysteine and the closing phenylalanine or tryptophan. Fields, in order: clone size, D gene, V gene, CDR3 length, J gene, CDR3 protein, CDR3 DNA. A D gene is named only where the DNA matches it firmly. Size is omitted from some rows. Given values are once, few, many or a class for expanded clones.

clone size: .; D gene: .; V gene: TRBV6-6; CDR3 length: 13; J gene: TRBJ1-5; CDR3 protein: CASSSSRAQPQHF; CDR3 DNA: .
clone size: .; D gene: TRBD1; V gene: TRBV28; CDR3 length: 15; J gene: TRBJ1-1; CDR3 protein: CASSQLITGGSEAFF; CDR3 DNA: TGTGCCAGCAGTCAACTGATCACAGGGGGCTCCGAAGCTTTCTTT
clone size: .; D gene: TRBD1; V gene: TRBV7-9; CDR3 length: 16; J gene: TRBJ1-2; CDR3 protein: CASSRQGTDANYGYTF; CDR3 DNA: TGTGCCAGCAGCCGCCAAGGGACAGACGCTAACTATGGCTACACCTTC
clone size: few; D gene: TRBD2; V gene: TRBV9; CDR3 length: 16; J gene: TRBJ2-1; CDR3 protein: CASSAGSGTSMYEQFF; CDR3 DNA: TGTGCCAGCAGCGCCGGTTCGGGGACTAGCATGTATGAGCAGTTCTTC
clone size: .; D gene: TRBD2; V gene: TRBV12-3/TRBV12-4; CDR3 length: 12; J gene: TRBJ2-5; CDR3 protein: CASSDPGTSNNF; CDR3 DNA: TGTGCCAGCAGTGACCCCGGGACTAGCAATAACTTC
clone size: .; D gene: .; V gene: TRBV7-2; CDR3 length: 14; J gene: TRBJ1-5; CDR3 protein: CASSLKAGNQPQHF; CDR3 DNA: TGTGCCAGCAGCTTGAAGGCGGGCAATCAGCCCCAGCATTTT
clone size: .; D gene: .; V gene: TRBV28; CDR3 length: 15; J gene: TRBJ1-1; CDR3 protein: CASSPSTGTASIAFF; CDR3 DNA: TGTGCCAGCAGTCCGTCGACAGGCACGGCGAGCATAGCTTTCTTT
clone size: few; D gene: TRBD1; V gene: TRBV4-1; CDR3 length: 16; J gene: TRBJ2-7; CDR3 protein: CASSQREKTGGYEQYF; CDR3 DNA: TGCGCCAGCAGCCAACGCGAAAAGACAGGGGGGTACGAGCAGTACTTC
clone size: .; D gene: TRBD1; V gene: TRBV9; CDR3 length: 15; J gene: TRBJ1-5; CDR3 protein: CASSSRGLEYQPQHF; CDR3 DNA: TGTGCCAGCAGCTCCAGGGGGCTCGAGTATCAGCCCCAGCATTTT
clone size: .; D gene: .; V gene: TRBV6-1; CDR3 length: 14; J gene: TRBJ2-7; CDR3 protein: CASSEHLDNYEQYF; CDR3 DNA: TGTGCCAGCAGTGAACACCTCGACAACTACGAGCAGTACTTC
clone size: .; D gene: TRBD1; V gene: TRBV18; CDR3 length: 15; J gene: TRBJ1-5; CDR3 protein: CASSAGQAPNQPQHF; CDR3 DNA: TGTGCCAGCTCAGCCGGACAGGCCCCCAATCAGCCCCAGCATTTT
clone size: .; D gene: .; V gene: TRBV7-6; CDR3 length: 14; J gene: TRBJ1-5; CDR3 protein: CASSLRDNNQPQHF; CDR3 DNA: TGTGCCAGCAGCCTCCGGGACAACAATCAGCCCCAGCATTTT
clone size: .; D gene: TRBD1; V gene: TRBV7-2; CDR3 length: 13; J gene: TRBJ2-7; CDR3 protein: CASSPTGPYEQYF; CDR3 DNA: TGTGCCAGCAGCCCGACAGGGCCCTACGAGCAGTACTTC
clone size: .; D gene: .; V gene: TRBV19; CDR3 length: 18; J gene: TRBJ2-7; CDR3 protein: CASSIGALSAANPYEQYF; CDR3 DNA: TGTGCCAGTAGTATTGGAGCTCTGTCGGCAGCAAACCCCTACGAGCAGTACTTC
clone size: .; D gene: TRBD1; V gene: TRBV3-1/TRBV3-2; CDR3 length: 14; J gene: TRBJ1-5; CDR3 protein: CASSPQTGSQPQHF; CDR3 DNA: TGTGCCAGCAGCCCTCAGACAGGGAGTCAGCCCCAGCATTTT
clone size: .; D gene: TRBD2; V gene: TRBV2; CDR3 length: 12; J gene: TRBJ2-5; CDR3 protein: CASSGLAETQYF; CDR3 DNA: TGTGCCAGCTCGGGACTAGCGGAGACCCAGTACTTC
clone size: once; D gene: .; V gene: TRBV7-9; CDR3 length: 13; J gene: TRBJ1-1; CDR3 protein: CASILGANTEAFF; CDR3 DNA: TGTGCCAGCATCCTGGGCGCGAACACTGAAGCTTTCTTT
clone size: .; D gene: .; V gene: TRBV5-1; CDR3 length: 14; J gene: TRBJ2-3; CDR3 protein: CASFLSGLTDTQYF; CDR3 DNA: TGCGCCAGCTTTCTCAGCGGCCTCACAGATACGCAGTATTTT
clone size: .; D gene: .; V gene: TRBV6-5; CDR3 length: 14; J gene: TRBJ1-5; CDR3 protein: CASSYSSGDQPQHF; CDR3 DNA: TGTGCCAGCAGTTACTCGTCAGGGGATCAGCCCCAGCATTTT
clone size: .; D gene: .; V gene: TRBV19; CDR3 length: 16; J gene: TRBJ1-1; CDR3 protein: CASSIGAGAGNTEAFF; CDR3 DNA: TGTGCCAGTAGTATTGGGGCGGGGGCAGGGAACACTGAAGCTTTCTTT
clone size: .; D gene: TRBD1; V gene: TRBV2; CDR3 length: 15; J gene: TRBJ1-4; CDR3 protein: CASSAPGPGGEKLFF; CDR3 DNA: TGTGCCAGCAGTGCCCCAGGGCCAGGGGGGGAAAAACTGTTTTTT